Reported below is one TCR beta chain. As handled by the study authors: The assay estimated nucleated cells by amplifying reference gene primers. TCRdb's table, derived via immunoSEQ multiplex PCR, lists solely in-frame clones and lacks some. The D gene and trimming were derived from the DNA, and the V and J assignments and clone size from that table. The sample has approximately 290,000 clones; 75% to 95% are singletons. These data originate in a study of blood T cell repertoires in COVID-19. As for the study in general: Material from acute and convalescent COVID-19 was sourced from the United States, Italy and Spain.

Those who participated ranged in age from about 18 to 89 years and resided in approximately 23 US areas. Among Cohort 3 donors, those recovered had two negative PCRs, clearance, or symptom resolution. The ends lost 7 bases at V and 4 bases at J; junction bases unmatched: 8. The CDR3 runs to 15 residues. CDR1 is SNHLY and CDR2 is FYNNEI in the germline V gene. The chain links TRBV2 to TRBJ2-1; 9 bases match TRBD1. The clonotype was recovered from a woman in her twenties or thirties who had recovered from COVID-19. What was sequenced was PBMCs or T cells enriched from blood (not recorded which). CDR3 region: CASKGQGQGYNEQFF. The CDR3, as DNA: TGTGCCAGCAAGGGACAGGGTCAGGGATACAATGAGCAGTTCTTC.